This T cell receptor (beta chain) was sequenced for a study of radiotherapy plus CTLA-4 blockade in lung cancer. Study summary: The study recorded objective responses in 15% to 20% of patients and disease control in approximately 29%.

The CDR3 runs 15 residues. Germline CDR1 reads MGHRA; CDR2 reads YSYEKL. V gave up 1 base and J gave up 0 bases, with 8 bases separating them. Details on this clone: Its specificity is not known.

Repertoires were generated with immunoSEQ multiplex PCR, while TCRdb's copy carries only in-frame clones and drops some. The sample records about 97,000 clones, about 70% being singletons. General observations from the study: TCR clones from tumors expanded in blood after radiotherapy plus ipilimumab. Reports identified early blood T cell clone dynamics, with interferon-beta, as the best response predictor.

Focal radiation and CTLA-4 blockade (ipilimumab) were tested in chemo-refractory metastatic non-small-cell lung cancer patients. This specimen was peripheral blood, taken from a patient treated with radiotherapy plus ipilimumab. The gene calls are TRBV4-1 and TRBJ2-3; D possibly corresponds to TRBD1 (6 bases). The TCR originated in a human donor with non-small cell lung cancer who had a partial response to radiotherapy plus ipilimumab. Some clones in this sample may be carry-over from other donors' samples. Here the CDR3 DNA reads TGCGCCAGCAGCCAAGTGGACAGTAGCACAGATACGCAGTATTTT. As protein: CASSQVDSSTDTQYF.